This T cell receptor (beta chain) came from a study of metastatic and nonmetastatic thyroid tumors. No treatment had been given to any patient before thyroid surgery. Trimming stripped 2 bases from V and 1 base from J, with 11 bases between. This CDR3 contains 15 residues. Germline assignment: CDR1 MNHEY and CDR2 SVGAGI. TCRdb re-called the PCR reads with MiXCR. The repertoire consists of about 21,000 clones, with about 30% occurring once and the leading ten covering approximately 15%. This rearrangement joins TRBV6-5 to TRBJ1-1; D unclear. Sequenced material: tumor tissue. This receptor was identified in a male donor with papillary thyroid cancer or a benign thyroid nodule (not recorded which). Some clones in this sample may be carry-over from other donors' samples. The CDR3 nucleotides read TGTGCCAGCAGTTACGCATCCCGGGGGAACACTGAAGCTTTCTTT. Amino acid sequence: CASSYASRGNTEAFF.